These 30 T cell receptor beta chains were all obtained from the same sample, sequenced in a study of CD8+CD57+ T cells in acquired aplastic anemia. TCR beta VDJ combinations and CDR3 sequences were profiled from genomic DNA. TCRdb itself ran the reads through MiXCR, one entry per CDR3 protein. The sample includes hundreds of thousands of distinct CDR3 sequences, 65% to 80% seen only once; the top ten take 3% to 5%. The sequencing input was sorted CD4+, CD8+, or CD8+CD57+ T cells (not recorded which) from PBMCs. Receptors originate from a human donor in good health, serving as a control.

In the case of this clonotype: No conserved phenylalanine or tryptophan ends this CDR3, so it is likely a read error. Because the CDR3's place on the DNA is in doubt, the DNA is left out and the CDR3 is given as listed by TCRdb. The rearrangement joins TRBV7-8 to TRBJ1-2. The CDR3 is made up of 12 amino acids, end residues included. Germline V CDR1 and CDR2: SGHVS, FQNEAQ. This CDR3 is CASSPNSGGYTE.

Notes on this clonotype: An end of the junction does not agree with germline; a read error may underlie this. V usage is TRBV19 and J usage is TRBJ2-1; D possibly corresponds to TRBD1 (5 bases). The germline V gene has CDR1 LNHDA and CDR2 SQIVND (reference sequence). The CDR3 has 14 amino acids. This CDR3 is CASSIDRAFNQQFF. The DNA of the CDR3 is TGTGCCAGTAGTATAGACAGGGCCTTCAATCAGCAGTTCTTC.

This clonotype was seen more than once but under ten times. The chain couples TRBV12-5 to TRBJ2-7; D ambiguous. The V gene lost 7 bases and the J gene lost 2 bases, with 6 bases spanning the gap. The CDR3 sequence is 11 residues long. CDR1 LGHNT and CDR2 FRNRAP come from the germline V gene. This CDR3 reads CASEGTYEQYF. Here the CDR3 DNA reads TGTGCTAGTGAAGGGACCTACGAGCAGTACTTC.

This clonotype was seen repeatedly, ten times or more. The CDR3 region has the DNA TGTGCCAGCAGCGACCGGGACAGGGGGCAGTACGAGCAGTACTTC. Its translation: CASSDRDRGQYEQYF. The V call is TRBV7-2, the J call TRBJ2-7; TRBD1 agrees at 12 bases. Trimming cost V 5 bases and J 4 bases; bases outside gene matches: 6. CDR1 and CDR2 from the germline V gene are SGHTA and FQGNSA. This CDR3 has 15 residues.

The chain has TRBV7-2 and TRBJ1-4; unclear D gene. Trimming pared 5 bases from V and 8 bases from J, leaving 12 bases between. There are 13 residues in the CDR3. CDR1 and CDR2 (germline): SGHTA, FQGNSA. This chain's CDR3 is CASSKGSREKLFF. Written as DNA, the CDR3 is TGTGCCAGCAGCAAGGGCTCGAGGGAAAAACTGTTTTTT.

This clonotype occurred once. The chain uses TRBV6-5 and TRBJ1-5; D remains ambiguous. The CDR3 covers 13 residues. Per the germline V gene, CDR1 is MNHEY and CDR2 is SVGAGI. V was trimmed by 10 bases and J by 4 bases, leaving 14 bases between them. CDR3 amino acids: CATGESGNQPQHF. In DNA form, the CDR3 reads TGTGCCACAGGTGAGTCCGGGAATCAGCCCCAGCATTTT.

There are many counts of this clonotype. V is TRBV7-9 and J is TRBJ1-4; no clear D gene. V lost 0 bases, J lost 13 bases, and 15 bases lay in between. Germline CDR1 and CDR2: SEHNR and FQNEAQ (reference sequence). The CDR3 is 14 residues long. This CDR3 is CASSLARAGRGLFF. The CDR3 nucleotides are TGTGCCAGCAGCTTAGCGCGGGCCGGGCGCGGACTGTTTTTT.

As to this clonotype: A junction boundary mismatches the germline segment, possibly from a read error. The chain joins TRBV7-9 to TRBJ2-1; D is possibly TRBD2 (5 bases). CDR3 length equals 14 residues. The germline CDR1 and CDR2 sequences are SEHNR and FQNEAQ (reference sequence). The CDR3 sequence: CASSLAVGQIGETF. The CDR3 DNA sequence: TGTGCCAGCAGCTTAGCGGTAGGGCAGATTGGGGAGACCTTC. The full variable domain, in which reference TRBV7-9 and TRBJ2-1 provide the parts outside the CDR3, is DTGVSQNPRHKITKRGQNVTFRCDPISEHNRLYWYRQTLGQGPEFLTYFQNEAQLEKSRLLSDRFSAERPKGSFSTLEIQRTEQGDSAMYLCASSLAVGQIGETFGPGTRLTVL.

V usage is TRBV7-2 and J usage is TRBJ2-3; 11 bases are a match to TRBD2. With V trimmed by 5 bases and J by 7 bases, 8 bases remained unmatched. CDR1 and CDR2 (germline): SGHTA, FQGNSA. The CDR3 has 15 residues. The CDR3 here is CASSPSGGRMNTQYF. In nucleotides, the CDR3 is TGTGCCAGCAGCCCTAGCGGGGGGAGAATGAATACGCAGTATTTT.

The V gene is TRBV2, the J gene TRBJ2-7; TRBD2 agrees at 16 bases. The CDR3 is 17 residues long. V lost 6 bases to trimming and J lost 2 bases; unmatched junction nucleotides: 7. Germline V gene data show CDR1 as SNHLY and CDR2 as FYNNEI. In nucleotides, the CDR3 is TGTGCCAGCAGCCCAATAGGGACTAGCGGGGGGGCCTACGAGCAGTACTTC. Amino acid sequence: CASSPIGTSGGAYEQYF.

The chain joins TRBV4-3 to TRBJ2-3; D gene unclear. Deletions cut 0 bases from V and 7 bases from J, with 5 bases between. The CDR3 sequence is 12 residues long. CDR1 and CDR2 (germline): LGHNA, YSLEER. CDR3 in amino acids: CASSQEGYTQYF. The CDR3 DNA is TGCGCCAGCAGCCAAGAGGGTTATACGCAGTATTTT.

A remark on this clonotype: It is unclear where the CDR3 begins or ends on the DNA, so no DNA is shown, and the CDR3 is as TCRdb lists it. This chain joins TRBV2 and TRBJ1-5; TRBD1, the table's D call, lacks a check against the DNA. In germline, CDR1 is SNHLY, CDR2 FYNNEI. The CDR3 has 18 residues if both end residues are counted. CDR3 sequence reads: CASRSGGEIEQIFGPGHF.

The DNA for the CDR3 is TGCAGTGCTAGAGAGGATGCACTCCCAGTGCCAGATACGCAGTATTTT. Translating it yields CSAREDALPVPDTQYF. J is TRBJ2-3 and V is TRBV20-1; D call uncertain. V lost 0 bases and J lost 4, with 17 bases in between. The germline CDR1 and CDR2 sequences are DFQATT and SNEGSKA (reference sequence). The CDR3 runs to 16 residues.

As DNA, the CDR3 is TGTGCCAGCAGCCCCCAGGACAGGTTAGGACAGGGCCAGCATTTT. The encoded protein is CASSPQDRLGQGQHF. The chain joins TRBV7-9 to TRBJ1-5; 8 bases agree with TRBD1. The J segment lost 12 bases and the V segment lost 5 bases, leaving 15 bases of the junction unmatched. The CDR3 consists of 15 residues. Germline values: CDR1 SEHNR, CDR2 FQNEAQ (reference sequence). Filled out from reference TRBV7-9 and TRBJ1-5, the complete variable domain reads DTGVSQNPRHKITKRGQNVTFRCDPISEHNRLYWYRQTLGQGPEFLTYFQNEAQLEKSRLLSDRFSAERPKGSFSTLEIQRTEQGDSAMYLCASSPQDRLGQGQHFGDGTRLSIL.

The sample holds a few counts of this clonotype. The chain couples TRBV9 to TRBJ2-3; 12 nucleotides line up with TRBD2. V dropped 3 bases and J dropped 8; count of bases not matched to a gene: 10. The germline V gene encodes CDR1 SGDLS and CDR2 YYNGEE. This CDR3 is 16 amino acids long. The CDR3 sequence is CASSGLAGDVDGTQYF. CDR3 bases: TGTGCCAGCAGCGGACTAGCGGGGGACGTGGATGGTACGCAGTATTTT. Supplemented by reference TRBV9 and TRBJ2-3, the full variable domain reads DSGVTQTPKHLITATGQRVTLRCSPRSGDLSVYWYQQSLDQGLQFLIQYYNGEERAKGNILERFSAQQFPDLHSELNLSSLELGDSALYFCASSGLAGDVDGTQYFGPGTRLTVL.

As for this clonotype: A junction end diverges from the germline sequence, so it may reflect a read error. The V gene is TRBV7-3, the J gene TRBJ1-4; the D is unclear. CDR1 SGHTA and CDR2 FQGTGA come from the germline V gene. The CDR3 covers 14 residues. The CDR3 protein is CATSRGVRLEKRFF. CDR3 nucleotides: TGTGCCACCAGCAGAGGAGTCCGGCTGGAAAAACGGTTTTTT.

Comment on this clonotype: The conserved closing phenylalanine or tryptophan is absent in this CDR3, likely reflecting a read error. No DNA is shown, since the ends of the CDR3 on it are uncertain; the CDR3 is the one TCRdb lists. The chain uses TRBV29-1 and TRBJ1-6; the table's D call TRBD1 went unverified against the DNA. The CDR3 has 13 residues if both end residues are counted. Germline loops: CDR1 SQVTM, CDR2 ANQGSEA. This chain's CDR3 is CSARQAYKAPLDY.

The genes are TRBV5-5 and TRBJ1-4, with a weak D call TRBD1 (5 bases). Germline V gene lookup returns CDR1 SGHKS and CDR2 YYEKEE (reference sequence). The length of the CDR3 is 16 residues. V was shortened by 0 bases and J by 4 bases, with 13 bases between the two germline ends. The CDR3 bases are TGTGCCAGCAGCTTGGCTCGGGGGGAATTTAATGAAAAACTGTTTTTT. Translation gives CASSLARGEFNEKLFF.

This clonotype was seen at least ten times. The genes are TRBV7-2 and TRBJ1-6; maybe TRBD1 (5 bases). This CDR3 has 16 residues. CDR1 is SGHTA, CDR2 FQGNSA, per germline. Trimming stripped 3 bases from V and 7 bases from J, with 16 bases between. The CDR3 nucleotides read TGTGCCAGCAGCTTTGACCCGGGGGAAAGAAATTCACCCCTCCACTTT. This translates into CASSFDPGERNSPLHF. Full variable domain (outside the CDR3, taken from reference TRBV7-2 and TRBJ1-6): GAGVSQSPSNKVTEKGKDVELRCDPISGHTALYWYRQSLGQGLEFLIYFQGNSAPDKSGLPSDRFSAERTGGSVSTLTIQRTQQEDSAVYLCASSFDPGERNSPLHFGNGTRLTVT.

About this clonotype: At one end the junction does not follow the germline gene, possibly because of a read error. The chain couples TRBV7-2 to TRBJ2-2; the D gene could be TRBD1 or TRBD2 (5 bases each). The CDR3 has 14 amino acids. CDR1 is SGHTA, CDR2 FQGNSA, per germline. CDR3 sequence reads: CASSGDENSGEPFF. The CDR3 region has the DNA TGTGCCAGCAGCGGGGACGAAAACTCCGGGGAGCCGTTTTTC.

Turning to this clonotype: One junction end does not reproduce the germline sequence, and a read error may be involved. The V and J genes are TRBV2 and TRBJ1-1; possible D gene TRBD1, 5 bases. This CDR3 spans 14 amino acids. Germline CDR1 is SNHLY and CDR2 is FYNNEI. The CDR3 bases are TGTGCCAGCAGCATGAGACTGGGTACGGGGGAAGCGTTCTTC. As protein: CASSMRLGTGEAFF.

About this clonotype itself: This CDR3 fails to terminate in the conserved phenylalanine or tryptophan, so it likely reflects a read error. The DNA is omitted, as the CDR3 cannot be located on it reliably, and the CDR3 follows TCRdb's listing. V gene TRBV7-9 combines with J gene TRBJ1-2. With termini counted, the CDR3 has 13 amino acids. Looked up from germline, CDR1 is SEHNR and CDR2 is FQNEAQ (reference sequence). The CDR3 region is CASSSGAGNDGYT.

The rearrangement joins TRBV20-1 to TRBJ2-7, with D perhaps TRBD2 (6 bases). This CDR3 comprises 12 residues. Germline-derived CDR1 and CDR2 are DFQATT and SNEGSKA (reference sequence). V lost 3 bases, J lost 9 bases, and 15 bases lay in between. The CDR3 loop reads CSASWGEQPQYF. CDR3 sequence (DNA): TGCAGTGCTAGCTGGGGGGAACAGCCGCAGTACTTC.

The J gene is TRBJ2-5, the V gene TRBV4-2; 13 bases are shared with TRBD2. The CDR3 loop spans 17 amino acids. The V gene's germline CDR1 is LGHNA and CDR2 YNFKEQ. Unmatched junction bases numbered 11, after V lost 6 bases and J lost 4 bases. CDR3 protein: CASRFLGLAGKGETQYF. In DNA form, the CDR3 reads TGTGCCAGCAGATTTCTGGGACTAGCGGGAAAGGGAGAGACCCAGTACTTC.

The DNA of the CDR3 is TGTGCCACCAGCACCCCGGGGGGACAGGGTCCAGATACGCAGTATTTT. Residues: CATSTPGGQGPDTQYF. The V gene is TRBV15, the J gene TRBJ2-3; TRBD1 matches 9 bases. J gave up 4 bases and V 4 bases, and 9 bases lay outside the gene matches. The germline gives CDR1 LNHNV, CDR2 YYDKDF (reference sequence). CDR3 length: 16 amino acids.

This clonotype was recorded only once. V and J are TRBV19 and TRBJ2-1; D unresolved. Trimming removed 7 bases from V and 5 bases from J, with 12 bases in between. The V gene's germline CDR1 is LNHDA and CDR2 SQIVND (reference sequence). The CDR3 is 13 residues long. CDR3 in amino acids: CASTPALNNEQFF. CDR3 sequence (DNA): TGTGCCAGTACCCCAGCCCTTAACAATGAGCAGTTCTTC. The full variable domain, in which reference TRBV19 and TRBJ2-1 provide the parts outside the CDR3, is DGGITQSPKYLFRKEGQNVTLSCEQNLNHDAMYWYRQDPGQGLRLIYYSQIVNDFQKGDIAEGYSVSREKKESFPLTVTSAQKNPTAFYLCASTPALNNEQFFGPGTRLTVL.

This clonotype was found once. The chain recombines TRBV5-4 with TRBJ1-1; D perhaps matches TRBD1 (5 bases). Looked up from germline, CDR1 is SGHNT and CDR2 is YYREEE (reference sequence). The CDR3 covers 16 residues. Trimming removed 6 bases from V and 4 bases from J, with 22 bases in between. CDR3 protein: CASTRARDGKATEAFF. DNA of the CDR3: TGTGCCAGCACCCGCGCCAGGGACGGTAAGGCCACTGAAGCTTTCTTT.

Comments on this clonotype: This may be a read error: a much more frequent sequence differs by one nucleotide. DNA of the CDR3: TGTGCCAGCAGCTACCGGGGGGGGGGCTATGGCAACACCTTC. Translation gives CASSYRGGGYGNTF. The chain joins TRBV7-8 to TRBJ1-2, with a weak D call TRBD1 (6 bases). There are 14 residues in the CDR3. The germline CDR1 and CDR2 sequences are SGHVS and FQNEAQ.

This chain connects TRBV5-5 to TRBJ2-3; D not resolved. The CDR3 loop spans 15 amino acids. Germline V gene data show CDR1 as SGHKS and CDR2 as YYEKEE (reference sequence). Trimming cost V 4 bases and J 0 bases, with 12 bases left between them. CDR3 amino acids: CASSPSRASTDTQYF. In DNA, the CDR3 is TGTGCCAGCAGCCCCTCACGGGCTAGCACAGATACGCAGTATTTT.

Regarding this clonotype: This likely comes from a read error, as the CDR3 has no conserved phenylalanine or tryptophan at its end. The rearrangement links TRBV19 to TRBJ2-1; tentative D call: TRBD1 (5 bases). The CDR3 is 13 amino acids. Trimming cost V 9 bases and J 11 bases, with 20 bases left between them. CDR1 is LNHDA, CDR2 SQIVND, per germline (reference sequence). The CDR3 protein is CARGSQDRTKQFP. CDR3 sequence (DNA): TGTGCCAGAGGGTCACAGGACCGAACTAAGCAGTTCCCC.